What follows are 5 T cell receptor beta chains derived from one specimen sequenced in a study of cytomegalovirus exposure and HLA in healthy donors. With 60 Vbeta and 13 Jbeta primers, the PCR was carried out. Measured with immunoSEQ multiplex PCR; TCRdb has only the in-frame clones, and not every one. The sample lists 150,000 to 200,000 clones, more than 65% occurring once. Sequences were obtained from PBMCs. These receptors originate from a girl aged 2 to 9 in good health and CMV-seropositive.

This sequence joins TRBV9 and TRBJ1-1, with a tentative D call TRBD1 (5 bases). This CDR3 has 14 residues. V lost 0 bases and J lost 8, with 14 bases in between. Germline V lookup: CDR1 SGDLS, CDR2 YYNGEE. CDR3 DNA: TGTGCCAGCAGCGTAGGGGCAGGGTCAGCAGAAGCTTTCTTT. The encoded protein is CASSVGAGSAEAFF.

The chain uses TRBV5-1 and TRBJ2-3; D is uncertain. This CDR3 has 11 residues. V gave up 5 bases and J gave up 3 bases, with 4 bases separating them. The V gene's germline CDR1 is SGHRS and CDR2 YFSETQ. CDR3 nucleotides: TGCGCCAGCAGTCGGACAGATACGCAGTATTTT. It codes for CASSRTDTQYF.

The chain links TRBV11-2 to TRBJ1-5, with unresolved D. Trimming took 1 base from V and 4 from J, leaving 5 bases between them. Per germline, CDR1 SGHAT and CDR2 FQNNGV. The CDR3 consists of 13 residues. The CDR3 DNA follows: TGTGCCAGCAGCTTAGGGCAGAATCAGCCCCAGCATTTT. It is translated as CASSLGQNQPQHF.

This clone appeared a single time. The chain joins TRBV5-1 to TRBJ2-1, with 7 bases that match TRBD1. The CDR3 has 16 amino acids. The germline V gene encodes CDR1 SGHRS and CDR2 YFSETQ. V dropped 0 bases and J dropped 0; count of bases not matched to a gene: 3. DNA for the CDR3: TGCGCCAGCAGCTTGGTTGGGACAGCCTCCTACAATGAGCAGTTCTTC. As protein: CASSLVGTASYNEQFF.

The rearrangement uses TRBV27 and TRBJ1-1, with a tentative D call TRBD1 (5 bases). Trimming removed 3 bases from V and 11 bases from J, with 22 bases in between. The CDR3 has 15 residues. Germline assignment: CDR1 MNHEY and CDR2 SMNVEV (reference sequence). CDR3 nucleotide sequence: TGTGCCAGCAGTTTTAATCGGTGGGGCCCCGGTGGGGCTTTCTTT. Residues: CASSFNRWGPGGAFF.